The 25 T cell receptor beta chains listed next were all sequenced from one sample in a study of Ad26.COV2.S vaccination and SARS-CoV-2 variants. Repertoires were generated with immunoSEQ multiplex PCR, while TCRdb's copy carries only in-frame clones and drops some. Of 300,000 to 500,000 clones listed, approximately 90% are singletons. Treatment defined: 19 received Ad26.COV2.S at low or high dose, single or two shots; five or six received placebo; per-sample allocation not given. Sample collection was performed on day 63 after the first vaccine or placebo injection. This specimen was peripheral blood, taken in a trial of Ad26.COV2.S vaccine versus placebo. These receptors came from a person between 18 and 59 years old who received the Ad26.COV2.S COVID-19 vaccine or a placebo.

In DNA, the CDR3 is TGCGCCAGCAGCTCAAGATGGGTAGCGGGGGCACACCAAGAGACCCAGTACTTC. This encodes CASSSRWVAGAHQETQYF. The J gene is TRBJ2-5, the V gene TRBV5-1; 9 positions match TRBD2. V gave up 3 bases and J gave up 0 bases; unmatched junction bases: 12. The CDR3 has 18 amino acids. The V gene's germline CDR1 is SGHRS and CDR2 YFSETQ. The full variable domain, in which reference TRBV5-1 and TRBJ2-5 provide the parts outside the CDR3, is KAGVTQTPRYLIKTRGQQVTLSCSPISGHRSVSWYQQTPGQGLQFLFEYFSETQRNKGNFPGRFSGRQFSNSRSEMNVSTLELGDSALYLCASSSRWVAGAHQETQYFGPGTRLLVL.

The V gene is TRBV7-6, the J gene TRBJ2-5, with 7 nucleotides matching TRBD1. CDR3 size: 16 residues. Germline CDR1 SGHVS, CDR2 FNYEAQ. Trimming took 4 bases from V and 5 from J; bases not matched to a gene: 13. In DNA form, the CDR3 reads TGTGCCAGCAGCTCGGGGTACAGGGGCCGGAGGGAGACCCAGTACTTC. Amino acid sequence: CASSSGYRGRRETQYF.

This clone was seen only once. The rearrangement joins TRBV24-1 to TRBJ2-5, with 11 bases lining up with TRBD2. The V segment lost 3 bases and the J segment 2 bases; nucleotides outside the gene matches: 1. The CDR3 sequence is 15 residues long. Germline loops: CDR1 KGHDR, CDR2 SFDVKD. The CDR3 DNA follows: TGTGCCACCAGTGATCGGACTAGCGGGCAAGAGACCCAGTACTTC. Translated: CATSDRTSGQETQYF.

The chain combines TRBV11-2 with TRBJ1-1, with D perhaps TRBD1 (5 bases). CDR1 is SGHAT and CDR2 is FQNNGV in the germline V gene. Trimming removed 4 bases at V and 5 bases at J, with 8 bases between. The CDR3 covers 12 residues. The CDR3 loop reads CASSYGGTEAFF. Written as DNA, the CDR3 is TGTGCCAGCAGCTATGGGGGAACTGAAGCTTTCTTT.

V and J are TRBV27 and TRBJ1-5; possible D gene TRBD1, 5 bases. Deletions cut 8 bases from V and 2 bases from J, with 22 bases between. This CDR3 spans 17 amino acids. Germline-derived CDR1 and CDR2 are MNHEY and SMNVEV (reference sequence). CDR3 DNA: TGTGCCAGCGGCCTGGGGGGGGGTGTAATAGGCAATCAGCCCCAGCATTTT. This gives the protein CASGLGGGVIGNQPQHF.

The V and J genes are TRBV28 and TRBJ2-4; D remains ambiguous. V lost 5 bases and J lost 0, with 11 bases in between. Germline loops: CDR1 MDHEN, CDR2 SYDVKM. This CDR3 has 15 residues. The CDR3 region has the DNA TGTGCCAGCAGTCCCGTAAATCTAGCCAAAAACATTCAGTACTTC. The encoded protein is CASSPVNLAKNIQYF.

The chain couples TRBV20-1 to TRBJ1-6; TRBD1 agrees at 7 bases. V was pared by 3 bases and J by 5 bases, with 4 bases of the junction left unmatched. Germline CDR1 is DFQATT and CDR2 is SNEGSKA (reference sequence). The CDR3 is 14 residues long. CDR3 sequence: CSASKTGNNSPLHF. The CDR3 coding sequence is TGCAGTGCTAGTAAGACAGGGAATAATTCACCCCTCCACTTT.

The chain is built from TRBV5-6 and TRBJ1-1; TRBD1 aligns across 9 bases. Germline V gene lookup returns CDR1 SGHDT and CDR2 YYEEEE. The CDR3 sequence is 13 residues long. V dropped 1 base and J dropped 8; count of bases not matched to a gene: 3. CDR3 nucleotides: TGTGCCAGCAGCTTGAACAGGGGGCTCGAAGCTTTCTTT. Translation gives CASSLNRGLEAFF.

The CDR3 here is CASSVGGLTPPDTQYF. The CDR3 region has the DNA TGTGCCAGCAGCGTAGGGGGGCTGACGCCGCCAGATACGCAGTATTTT. V and J are TRBV9 and TRBJ2-3, with D possibly being TRBD1 (6 bases). The ends were cut back, 0 bases at V and 4 bases at J, with 15 bases in the middle. The germline CDR1 and CDR2 sequences are SGDLS and YYNGEE. This CDR3 is 16 amino acids long.

V gene TRBV18 combines with J gene TRBJ2-3; 9 positions match TRBD2. Per germline, CDR1 KGHSH and CDR2 LQKENI. This CDR3 is 17 amino acids long. The V gene end was trimmed by 2 bases and the J gene end by 3 bases; junction bases not matched to a gene: 9. The CDR3 spells CASSPTLLAGPTDTQYF. The DNA of the CDR3 is TGTGCCAGCTCACCAACACTACTAGCGGGTCCGACAGATACGCAGTATTTT.

The rearrangement links TRBV3-1 (or the pseudogene TRBV3-2) to TRBJ1-6, with a possible D match to TRBD1 (5 bases). V was shortened by 0 bases and J by 10 bases, with 10 bases between the two germline ends. The CDR3 has 14 amino acids. The V gene's germline CDR1 is LGHDT and CDR2 YNNKEL (reference sequence). CDR3 region: CASSQDGQGSPLHF. The CDR3, as DNA: TGTGCCAGCAGCCAAGATGGGCAGGGCTCACCCCTCCACTTT.

The V gene is TRBV5-1, the J gene TRBJ1-2; 11 bases match TRBD1. The ends lost 3 bases at V and 8 bases at J; junction bases unmatched: 6. The CDR3 totals 14 residues. Germline V gene data show CDR1 as SGHRS and CDR2 as YFSETQ. The CDR3 is CASSWGTGGSGYTF. In DNA form, the CDR3 reads TGCGCCAGCAGCTGGGGGACAGGGGGAAGCGGCTACACCTTC.

The rearrangement links TRBV4-1 to TRBJ1-2; no clear D gene. Trimming took off 0 bases at V and 5 bases at J, with 13 bases between the two ends. The CDR3 loop spans 15 amino acids. Germline V gives CDR1 MGHRA, CDR2 YSYEKL. The chain's CDR3 is CASSQERSVEYGYTF. In nucleotides, the CDR3 is TGCGCCAGCAGCCAAGAACGAAGTGTGGAATATGGCTACACCTTC.

V is TRBV4-3 and J is TRBJ1-2; D is perhaps TRBD1 (5 bases). Trimming took off 1 base at V and 7 bases at J, with 10 bases between the two ends. Germline CDR1 and CDR2: LGHNA and YSLEER. The CDR3 loop spans 13 amino acids. The CDR3 region is CASSQGRDRGYTF. The CDR3 DNA reads TGCGCCAGCAGCCAAGGCAGGGATCGTGGCTACACCTTC.

V gene TRBV2 combines with J gene TRBJ1-2; 7 positions match TRBD1. V shed 6 bases and J 4 bases; nucleotides not matched to a gene: 11. The CDR3 contains 15 residues. Germline values: CDR1 SNHLY, CDR2 FYNNEI. CDR3: CASSYDRARIYGYTF. CDR3 DNA sequence: TGTGCCAGCAGCTATGACAGGGCTCGGATCTATGGCTACACCTTC. Looking up the rest from reference TRBV2 and TRBJ1-2 gives the full variable domain: EPEVTQTPSHQVTQMGQEVILRCVPISNHLYFYWYRQILGQKVEFLVSFYNNEISEKSEIFDDQFSVERPDGSNFTLKIRSTKLEDSAMYFCASSYDRARIYGYTFGSGTRLTVV.

This sequence joins TRBV5-1 and TRBJ2-1; 11 nucleotides align to TRBD2. Looked up from germline, CDR1 is SGHRS and CDR2 is YFSETQ. The CDR3 consists of 16 residues. V was pared by 0 bases and J by 7 bases, with 6 bases of the junction left unmatched. The chain's CDR3 is CASSLVSGGARNEQFF. The CDR3 DNA follows: TGCGCCAGCAGCTTGGTTAGCGGGGGGGCGAGGAATGAGCAGTTCTTC.

This clone was detected once. V is TRBV14 and J is TRBJ1-6; no clear D. The CDR3 is made up of 14 amino acids. Germline CDR1 SGHDN, CDR2 FVKESK. The V and J ends lost 2 bases and 9 bases respectively, with 11 bases between them. In DNA, the CDR3 is TGTGCCAGCAGCCAATCCGGGTTGGGTTCACCCCTCCACTTT. It yields the protein CASSQSGLGSPLHF.

The chain recombines TRBV11-2 with TRBJ2-2, with no clear D. The V gene lost 7 bases and the J gene lost 1 base, with 7 bases spanning the gap. Germline-derived CDR1 and CDR2 are SGHAT and FQNNGV. The CDR3 contains 13 residues. CDR3 coding DNA: TGTGCCAGCACCTCCGGGAACACCGGGGAGCTGTTTTTT. Amino acids: CASTSGNTGELFF. Using reference TRBV11-2 and TRBJ2-2 for the parts outside the CDR3, the full variable domain is EAGVAQSPRYKIIEKRQSVAFWCNPISGHATLYWYQQILGQGPKLLIQFQNNGVVDDSQLPKDRFSAERLKGVDSTLKIQPAKLEDSAVYLCASTSGNTGELFFGEGSRLTVL.

This rearrangement joins TRBV12-3 or TRBV12-4 to TRBJ1-1; D might be TRBD1 (5 bases). The ends were cut back, 5 bases at V and 1 base at J, with 8 bases in the middle. The CDR3 is 13 amino acids. The chain's CDR3 is CASSGGGNTEAFF. CDR3 bases: TGTGCCAGCAGTGGGGGTGGGAACACTGAAGCTTTCTTT.

This chain's CDR3 is CASSLDGTNSEQYF. The CDR3 DNA sequence: TGTGCCAGCAGCTTGGACGGGACAAACAGCGAGCAGTACTTC. The rearrangement links TRBV5-4 to TRBJ2-7; D may be TRBD1 (6 bases). V shed 0 bases and J shed 6 bases, with 13 bases lying between them. The CDR3 loop spans 14 amino acids. Germline V gene sequence: CDR1 SGHNT, CDR2 YYREEE (reference sequence).

The chain recombines TRBV7-2 with TRBJ1-6; D possibly corresponds to TRBD1 (6 bases). CDR1 SGHTA and CDR2 FQGNSA come from the germline V gene. Trimming took 3 bases from V and 7 from J, leaving 10 bases between them. This CDR3 has 14 amino acids. CDR3 in amino acids: CASSLGARNSPLHF. CDR3 nucleotide sequence: TGTGCCAGCAGCTTGGGGGCGAGGAATTCACCCCTCCACTTT.

The chain employs TRBV18 and TRBJ1-5; TRBD1 aligns across 7 bases. The germline CDR1 and CDR2 sequences are KGHSH and LQKENI. CDR3 size: 16 residues. Germline trimming cut 2 bases from V and 6 bases from J; bases unmatched to any gene: 10. This chain's CDR3 is CASSPFEAQGSQPQHF. As DNA, the CDR3 is TGTGCCAGCTCACCATTTGAAGCACAGGGGAGTCAGCCCCAGCATTTT. The full variable domain, its missing parts supplied by reference TRBV18 and TRBJ1-5, is NAGVMQNPRHLVRRRGQEARLRCSPMKGHSHVYWYRQLPEEGLKFMVYLQKENIIDESGMPKERFSAEFPKEGPSILRIQQVVRGDSAAYFCASSPFEAQGSQPQHFGDGTRLSIL.

The chain is built from TRBV5-1 and TRBJ2-3, with unresolved D. Germline V gene data show CDR1 as SGHRS and CDR2 as YFSETQ. The CDR3 consists of 15 residues. V shed 0 bases and J shed 1 base, with 9 bases lying between them. Written as DNA, the CDR3 is TGCGCCAGCAGCTTGGAAAGAGTCGGCACAGATACGCAGTATTTT. Translation gives CASSLERVGTDTQYF.

The rearrangement uses TRBV19 and TRBJ2-2; D may match TRBD1 or TRBD2 (5 bases each). The V end was cut by 3 bases, the J end by 8 bases, with 10 bases between. CDR1 and CDR2 (germline): LNHDA, SQIVND (reference sequence). CDR3 size: 13 residues. The CDR3 DNA follows: TGTGCCAGTAGTATCGAGGGGCGAGGGGAGCTGTTTTTT. Amino acids: CASSIEGRGELFF.

This CDR3 reads CASSLQGTGELFF. CDR3 nucleotide sequence: TGTGCCAGCAGCTTGCAGGGGACCGGGGAGCTGTTTTTT. The chain has TRBV11-3 and TRBJ2-2; D might be TRBD1 (6 bases). The germline V gene encodes CDR1 SGHNT and CDR2 YENEEA. The CDR3 runs 13 residues. Trimming shortened V by 3 bases and J by 5 bases, and 7 bases separated the two germline ends.